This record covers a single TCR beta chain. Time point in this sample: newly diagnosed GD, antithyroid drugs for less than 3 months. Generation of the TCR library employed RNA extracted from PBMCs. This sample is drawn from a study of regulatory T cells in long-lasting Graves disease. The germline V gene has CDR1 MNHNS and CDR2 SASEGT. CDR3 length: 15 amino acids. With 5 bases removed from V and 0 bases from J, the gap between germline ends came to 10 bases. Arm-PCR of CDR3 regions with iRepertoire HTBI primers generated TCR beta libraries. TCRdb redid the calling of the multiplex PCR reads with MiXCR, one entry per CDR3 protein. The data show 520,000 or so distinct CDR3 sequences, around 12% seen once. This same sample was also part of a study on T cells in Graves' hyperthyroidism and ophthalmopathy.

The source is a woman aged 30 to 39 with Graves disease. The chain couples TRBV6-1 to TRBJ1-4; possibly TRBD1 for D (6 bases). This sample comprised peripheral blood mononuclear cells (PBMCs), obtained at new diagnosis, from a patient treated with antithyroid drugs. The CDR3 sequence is CASSRTDATNEKLFF. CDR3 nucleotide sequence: TGTGCCAGCAGTCGGACAGACGCAACTAATGAAAAACTGTTTTTT.